This T cell receptor beta chain derives from a study of technical replicates of blood from several donors. The assay was immunoSEQ multiplex PCR, and TCRdb's table has in-frame clones only and misses some. The sample shows 75,000 to 90,000 clones, 90% to 95% of them seen only once. Germline V CDR1 and CDR2: MNHEY, SMNVEV (reference sequence). Trimming left V 2 bases short and J 8 bases short, with 19 bases between. There are 16 residues in the CDR3. Sequenced: T cells isolated from PBMCs. The receptor was derived from a human donor in good health. This chain connects TRBV27 to TRBJ2-1, with D perhaps matching TRBD2 (6 bases). The CDR3 here is CASSLTGEVGWDEQFF. Here the CDR3 DNA reads TGTGCCAGCAGTTTAACCGGGGAGGTAGGGTGGGATGAGCAGTTCTTC.